Shown below are 32 T cell receptor beta chains from a single sample sequenced in a study of blood T cell repertoires in COVID-19. Only in-frame clones appear in the TCRdb table, and some are missing; sequencing was by immunoSEQ multiplex PCR. The table includes 120,000 to 150,000 clones, approximately 85% detected once. Material: peripheral blood. All receptors come from a woman aged 60 to 75 with COVID-19, enrolled during active disease.

The chain recombines TRBV7-8 with TRBJ1-1; D remains unclear. CDR1 SGHVS and CDR2 FQNEAQ come from the germline V gene. This CDR3 is built from 16 residues. Trimming took 7 bases from V and 0 from J, leaving 18 bases between them. CDR3 nucleotides: TGTGCCAGCACCCCTCATCGGGAGGTGTTGAACACTGAAGCTTTCTTT. Amino acid sequence: CASTPHREVLNTEAFF.

The CDR3 coding sequence is TGTGCCAGCAGTTACGGTCCGGGACAGGGGGAGTACGAGCAGTACTTC. Residues: CASSYGPGQGEYEQYF. The chain recombines TRBV6-5 with TRBJ2-7; TRBD1 agrees at 11 bases. Germline loops: CDR1 MNHEY, CDR2 SVGAGI. CDR3 length: 16 residues. Unmatched junction bases numbered 7, after V lost 2 bases and J lost 4 bases.

J is TRBJ1-5 and V is TRBV3-1 (or the pseudogene TRBV3-2); 7 bases match TRBD1. CDR3 size: 14 residues. The V segment lost 2 bases and the J segment 4 bases; nucleotides outside the gene matches: 2. CDR1 and CDR2 from the germline V gene are LGHDT and YNNKEL (reference sequence). The chain's CDR3 is CASSQRQGNQPQHF. CDR3 bases: TGTGCCAGCAGCCAACGACAGGGAAATCAGCCCCAGCATTTT.

Notes on this clone: At one end, the junction sequence differs from germline, possibly due to a read error. This chain links TRBV7-7 with TRBJ2-7, with D perhaps TRBD1 (6 bases). Germline CDR1 and CDR2: SSHAT and FNYEAQ (reference sequence). CDR3 length: 14 residues. The CDR3 bases are TGTGCTAGCAGCCCAATACAGGGCGGGTACGAGCAGTACTTC. As protein: CASSPIQGGYEQYF.

This clone was detected once. The J gene is TRBJ1-4, the V gene TRBV27; 7 bases agree with TRBD1. The V segment lost 6 bases and the J segment 4 bases; nucleotides outside the gene matches: 5. The CDR3 runs to 14 residues. CDR1 is MNHEY and CDR2 is SMNVEV in the germline V gene (reference sequence). The CDR3 coding sequence is TGTGCCAGCAGAAAAACAGGGGTTAATGAAAAACTGTTTTTT. Its translation is CASRKTGVNEKLFF.

The rearrangement joins TRBV19 to TRBJ2-1, with D maybe TRBD1 (6 bases). This CDR3 has 15 amino acids. Trimming stripped 5 bases from V and 1 base from J, with 12 bases between. The germline CDR1 and CDR2 sequences are LNHDA and SQIVND (reference sequence). The CDR3: CASSDRRNSYNEQFF. In nucleotides, the CDR3 is TGTGCCAGTAGTGACAGGAGGAATTCCTACAATGAGCAGTTCTTC.

V is TRBV28 and J is TRBJ2-2, with D maybe TRBD1 (6 bases). Germline CDR1 is MDHEN and CDR2 is SYDVKM. The CDR3 length is 16 residues. Deletions cut 2 bases from V and 0 bases from J, with 10 bases between. For the CDR3, the DNA is TGTGCCAGCAGTTTAGCAGGGGACGCGAACACCGGGGAGCTGTTTTTT. Its translation is CASSLAGDANTGELFF.

The chain links TRBV7-2 to TRBJ2-3; 11 bases match TRBD2. The CDR3 contains 18 residues. Losses at the gene ends were 3 bases for V and 1 base for J; bases not matched to a gene: 9. Germline-derived CDR1 and CDR2 are SGHTA and FQGNSA. CDR3 DNA sequence: TGTGCCAGCAGCTTGGAGCTAGCGGGGGGCGGGGGCACAGATACGCAGTATTTT. Encoded protein: CASSLELAGGGGTDTQYF.

This CDR3 is CASTRDSYEQYF. The CDR3 nucleotides read TGTGCCAGCACCCGGGACAGCTACGAGCAGTACTTC. The chain has TRBV2 and TRBJ2-7; 7 nucleotides agree with TRBD1. Looked up from germline, CDR1 is SNHLY and CDR2 is FYNNEI. The CDR3 runs 12 residues. The V segment lost 7 bases and the J segment 3 bases; nucleotides outside the gene matches: 3.

This clone was recorded once. The chain employs TRBV24-1 and TRBJ2-1, with D perhaps TRBD2 (5 bases). The CDR3 is 15 amino acids. V was pared by 9 bases and J by 7 bases, with 21 bases between. The germline CDR1 and CDR2 sequences are KGHDR and SFDVKD. The DNA for the CDR3 is TGTGCCACCTCCGACCCATCCGGGAATCCGAATGAGCAGTTCTTC. This gives the protein CATSDPSGNPNEQFF.

The V and J genes are TRBV2 and TRBJ1-1; D is unclear. Trimming took 7 bases from V and 4 from J, leaving 13 bases between them. The CDR3 is made up of 13 amino acids. Germline V lookup: CDR1 SNHLY, CDR2 FYNNEI. In DNA form, the CDR3 reads TGTGCCAGCACCCCCAGAGAGGGCACTGAAGCTTTCTTT. As protein: CASTPREGTEAFF.

The V gene is TRBV12-3 or TRBV12-4, the J gene TRBJ2-6; D gene uncertain. This CDR3 is 13 amino acids long. Trimming stripped 3 bases from V and 2 bases from J, with 2 bases between. CDR3 amino acids: CASSFTGANVLTF. The CDR3 nucleotides are TGTGCCAGCAGTTTTACTGGGGCCAACGTCCTGACTTTC.

This rearrangement joins TRBV11-2 to TRBJ2-7, with D unresolved. Germline lookup yields CDR1 SGHAT and CDR2 FQNNGV. The length of the CDR3 is 16 residues. Trimming removed 0 bases from V and 2 bases from J, with 14 bases in between. CDR3 DNA sequence: TGTGCCAGCAGCTTAGACAGGTCCCCTCCAACCTACGAGCAGTACTTC. The encoded protein is CASSLDRSPPTYEQYF.

The rearrangement links TRBV9 to TRBJ1-6; D not resolved. The ends were cut back, 0 bases at V and 3 bases at J, with 10 bases in the middle. The CDR3 runs 16 residues. CDR1 is SGDLS, CDR2 YYNGEE, per germline. The CDR3 region is CASSVGEDYYNSPLHF. The CDR3 DNA sequence: TGTGCCAGCAGCGTAGGGGAGGATTACTATAATTCACCCCTCCACTTT.

This chain connects TRBV18 to TRBJ2-5; tentative D call: TRBD2 (5 bases). Germline assignment: CDR1 KGHSH and CDR2 LQKENI. The V end was cut by 3 bases, the J end by 5 bases, with 19 bases between. The CDR3 is 16 residues long. This CDR3 reads CASSPSPVITGETQYF. The DNA of the CDR3 is TGTGCCAGCTCACCCAGTCCGGTGATCACGGGGGAGACCCAGTACTTC.

This clone was recorded a few times. The genes are TRBV7-9 and TRBJ1-4, with a weak D call TRBD1 (5 bases). CDR1 SEHNR and CDR2 FQNEAQ come from the germline V gene (reference sequence). Trimming shortened V by 1 base and J by 0 bases, and 12 bases separated the two germline ends. CDR3 size: 17 residues. CDR3 sequence: CASSLGWQGSTNEKLFF. CDR3 sequence (DNA): TGTGCCAGCAGCTTAGGGTGGCAGGGTTCAACTAATGAAAAACTGTTTTTT.

The V call is TRBV5-1, the J call TRBJ2-1; D is undetermined. V lost 0 bases, J lost 0 bases, and 10 bases lay in between. The CDR3 runs to 16 residues. Germline CDR1 and CDR2: SGHRS and YFSETQ. This chain's CDR3 is CASSLAGVSSYNEQFF. For the CDR3, the DNA is TGCGCCAGCAGCTTGGCCGGTGTGAGCTCCTACAATGAGCAGTTCTTC.

This chain links TRBV5-8 with TRBJ1-3; 7 positions match TRBD1. CDR1 is SGHTS, CDR2 YDEGEE, per germline. V lost 4 bases and J lost 0; bases outside the gene matches: 7. The CDR3 is 16 amino acids. The DNA for the CDR3 is TGTGCCAGCAGCGACGGGACAGCTTACTCTGGAAACACCATATATTTT. This translates into CASSDGTAYSGNTIYF.

There are many counts of this clone. J is TRBJ2-2 and V is TRBV4-1; 10 bases fit TRBD1. The V gene end was trimmed by 7 bases and the J gene end by 3 bases; junction bases not matched to a gene: 8. CDR1 is MGHRA, CDR2 YSYEKL, per germline. This CDR3 has 16 residues. CDR3 DNA sequence: TGCGCCAGCAAACTAGCCGGGACAGGGGACACCGGGGAGCTGTTTTTT. Protein sequence: CASKLAGTGDTGELFF.

The chain is built from TRBV13 and TRBJ2-7, with TRBD2 matching 10 bases. The CDR3 runs to 17 residues. Trimming removed 1 base from V and 2 bases from J; junction bases left unmatched: 8. The germline CDR1 and CDR2 sequences are PRHDT and FYEKMQ (reference sequence). For the CDR3, the DNA is TGTGCCAGCAGCTTAGTCCTAGCGGGGGAACTACCCTACGAGCAGTACTTC. This codes for CASSLVLAGELPYEQYF.

The chain links TRBV6-1 to TRBJ2-7; TRBD2 agrees at 7 bases. The V gene's germline CDR1 is MNHNS and CDR2 SASEGT. The CDR3 extends over 17 amino acids. Unmatched junction bases numbered 8, after V lost 0 bases and J lost 0 bases. The chain's CDR3 is CASSEARGNMFSYEQYF. Written as DNA, the CDR3 is TGTGCCAGCAGTGAAGCGCGGGGGAATATGTTCTCCTACGAGCAGTACTTC.

The V gene is TRBV5-6, the J gene TRBJ2-1; 7 positions match TRBD2. The V and J ends lost 0 bases and 10 bases, in that order; junction bases with no gene match: 4. The CDR3 extends over 13 amino acids. Germline V gene data show CDR1 as SGHDT and CDR2 as YYEEEE. In DNA, the CDR3 is TGTGCCAGCAGCTTGGGACTAGCTTCGGAGCAGTTCTTC. This codes for CASSLGLASEQFF.

The J gene is TRBJ2-7, the V gene TRBV6-7, with D possibly matching TRBD1 (6 bases). TRBV6-7 is labeled an ORF, and its function is uncertain. This CDR3 is 12 amino acids long. Trimming took off 6 bases at V and 3 bases at J, with 9 bases between the two ends. The CDR3 bases are TGTGCCAGCAGACAGGGAAGCTACGAGCAGTACTTC. Translating it yields CASRQGSYEQYF.

This clone was observed once. The chain has TRBV29-1 and TRBJ2-7; 9 positions match TRBD2. V lost 6 bases, J lost 6 bases, and 6 bases stayed unmatched. The CDR3 is 12 residues long. The V gene's germline CDR1 is SQVTM and CDR2 ANQGSEA. The CDR3 here is CSVAGGGTEQYF. The CDR3 coding sequence is TGCAGCGTGGCGGGGGGGGGTACCGAGCAGTACTTC.

The chain combines TRBV15 with TRBJ2-1, with TRBD1 matching 10 bases. Trimming removed 9 bases from V and 6 bases from J; junction bases left unmatched: 8. Per germline, CDR1 LNHNV and CDR2 YYDKDF (reference sequence). The CDR3 loop spans 14 amino acids. DNA of the CDR3: TGTGCCACACGAAGGACAGGGGGAGTCAATGAGCAGTTCTTC. It codes for CATRRTGGVNEQFF.

This clone was seen only once. The V call is TRBV7-8, the J call TRBJ2-7; D perhaps matches TRBD2 (5 bases). The CDR3 contains 13 residues. Trimming pared 5 bases from V and 7 bases from J, leaving 15 bases between. Germline V gene lookup returns CDR1 SGHVS and CDR2 FQNEAQ. CDR3 protein: CASSPRYIAEQYF. The CDR3 bases are TGTGCCAGCAGCCCCCGGTATATAGCGGAGCAGTACTTC.

The chain is built from TRBV21-1 and TRBJ2-1; the tabulated D call, TRBD2, remains unverified against the DNA. TRBV21-1 is labeled a pseudogene. The CDR3 covers 14 residues. The CDR3 loop reads CASTRSGANNEQFF. In DNA form, the CDR3 reads TGTGCCAGCACAAGAAGCGGGGCAAACAATGAGCAGTTCTTC.

This chain links TRBV11-3 with TRBJ2-2, with D perhaps matching TRBD1 (6 bases). The CDR3 covers 15 residues. Between the trimmed V and J ends, which lost 5 bases and 1 base, there was a span of 11 bases. Germline V gives CDR1 SGHNT, CDR2 YENEEA. The CDR3 sequence: CASSPLTGNTGELFF. The CDR3 coding sequence is TGTGCCAGCAGCCCCCTGACAGGGAACACCGGGGAGCTGTTTTTT.

This chain uses TRBV10-2 with TRBJ1-4; possible D gene TRBD1, 5 bases. Looked up from germline, CDR1 is WSHSY and CDR2 is SAAADI. V was cut by 2 bases and J by 6 bases, with 10 bases left in between. This CDR3 region has 14 residues. In DNA form, the CDR3 reads TGCGCCAGCAGTGAGCCCGGACAAGATGAAAAACTGTTTTTT. This codes for CASSEPGQDEKLFF.

The V gene is TRBV27, the J gene TRBJ2-3; no definite D call. This CDR3 spans 12 amino acids. Germline-derived CDR1 and CDR2 are MNHEY and SMNVEV (reference sequence). Trimming pared 0 bases from V and 6 bases from J, leaving 4 bases between. Here the CDR3 DNA reads TGTGCCAGCAGTTTATCGAGGGATACGCAGTATTTT. Protein: CASSLSRDTQYF.

The CDR3 region is CASSVDRVSTEAFF. CDR3 DNA sequence: TGTGCCAGCAGCGTGGACAGGGTAAGCACTGAAGCTTTCTTT. The J gene is TRBJ1-1, the V gene TRBV7-3; 8 bases agree with TRBD1. V lost 5 bases and J lost 4; bases outside the gene matches: 6. Germline V lookup: CDR1 SGHTA, CDR2 FQGTGA. The CDR3 has 14 amino acids.

The chain uses TRBV3-1 (or the pseudogene TRBV3-2) and TRBJ1-2, with D hard to call. V shed 1 base and J shed 0 bases, with 6 bases lying between them. This CDR3 comprises 14 residues. In germline, CDR1 is LGHDT, CDR2 YNNKEL (reference sequence). CDR3 residues: CASSQALTNYGYTF. The CDR3 bases are TGTGCCAGCAGCCAAGCGTTAACTAACTATGGCTACACCTTC.